This T cell receptor (beta chain) was sequenced during a study of PD-1 blockade in classical Hodgkin lymphoma. At the level of the study: Nivolumab was administered to patients intravenously at 3 mg/kg every 2 weeks.

Concerning this clone: The antigen is not known.

The CDR3 is 10 residues long. CDR1 is MNHNY and CDR2 is SVGAGI in the germline V gene (reference sequence). V was trimmed by 2 bases and J by 10 bases, leaving 3 bases between them. Documented time point: cycle 4 day 1 (C4D1), after 6 weeks of nivolumab. All patients experienced relapse after autologous stem cell transplantation, and brentuximab vedotin exposure was variable. PBMCs, once thawed, yielded CD8+ T cells isolated by magnetic negative selection. Patients had relapsed/refractory classical Hodgkin lymphoma with complete response, partial response or progressive disease as best response. Sequenced by immunoSEQ multiplex PCR; TCRdb stores in-frame clones only, minus some. The sample has some 18,000 clones, around 89% seen once. Findings and limits, study-wide: Repertoire difference causes, possibly disease activity or prior therapy, remain undefined. Lower baseline TCR diversity was reported for newly diagnosed patients than for healthy donors.

The rearrangement joins TRBV6-6 to TRBJ2-4; no definite D call. Here the sequenced sample was CD8+ T cells from blood, taken before the fourth cycle of nivolumab. The source of this sequence is a human donor with classical Hodgkin lymphoma. The CDR3 region has the DNA TGTGCCAGCAGTTACGGTATTCAGTACTTC. Protein product: CASSYGIQYF.